This T cell receptor beta chain was captured in a study of persistence of HIV-infected CD4 T cells. Study-level information: Donors were ART-treated; their CMV- and Gag-responding CD4+ T cells were isolated.

The immunoSEQ assay was version 4, run in survey mode. TCRdb's copy holds only in-frame clones and misses some; the assay was immunoSEQ multiplex PCR. Here the sample spans about 48,000 clones, about 80% being singletons. The stimulus was lysate of CMV-infected fibroblasts, about 10 ug/mL. CD40L-negative CD69-negative CD45RO-high memory CD4+ T cells were sorted as populations depleted of antigen-responding cells. Adults with HIV-1 started suppressive ART while chronically infected. CD8-depleted PBMCs were stimulated 15 to 20 hours with anti-CD28/CD49d costimulation, CD40-blocking antibody and enfuvirtide. Comments on this clone: Its antigen is not identified.

Study results and limitations: CMV- and Gag-responding cells had lower TCRbeta richness than CD3/CD28-responding cells.

Germline V gene lookup returns CDR1 MNHEY and CDR2 SVGAGI. The CDR3 runs to 12 residues. Unmatched junction bases numbered 5, after V lost 4 bases and J lost 10 bases. Source: CD4+ T cells sorted from PBMCs after roughly 18-hour stimulation, taken from a patient who received antiretroviral therapy. The genes are TRBV6-5 and TRBJ1-1, with 8 nucleotides matching TRBD1. This clonotype was sampled from an adult man with HIV who was CMV-seropositive. This CDR3 is CASSFPGQAAFF. The CDR3 nucleotides read TGTGCCAGCAGTTTTCCGGGACAGGCAGCTTTCTTT.